A selection of T cell receptor beta chains follows, all from one sample in a study of long-term antiretroviral therapy in people with HIV. Sequencing was performed with immunoSEQ multiplex PCR; in TCRdb, only in-frame clones are kept and a portion is missing. Seen here are 25,000 to 35,000 clones, more than 80% observed once, and the top ten hold 4% to 4.5%. Here the sequenced sample was unsorted PBMCs, taken 5 to 5.5 years after starting antiretroviral therapy. These receptors originate from a woman between 40 and 55 years old with HIV. Both conserved end residues are trimmed from each CDR3. D genes are given only for firm matches. Where a row states a size, it is once, few, many or the class of an expanded clone; other rows omit it.

d_gene: -; j_gene: TRBJ1-1; abundance: -; v_gene: TRBV4-1; CDR3aa: ASSRVDTNTEAF
d_gene: -; j_gene: TRBJ1-5; abundance: -; v_gene: TRBV6-5; CDR3aa: ASSYSRTLDNQPQH
d_gene: -; j_gene: TRBJ2-7; abundance: few; v_gene: TRBV30; CDR3aa: AWSGGSDSSYEQY
d_gene: -; j_gene: TRBJ1-1; abundance: -; v_gene: TRBV30; CDR3aa: AWSVGGSEAF
d_gene: TRBD1; j_gene: TRBJ1-2; abundance: -; v_gene: TRBV5-4; CDR3aa: ASSLVPTGGFGYT
d_gene: -; j_gene: TRBJ1-4; abundance: few; v_gene: TRBV6-5; CDR3aa: ASATTLKDEKLF
d_gene: -; j_gene: TRBJ2-1; abundance: -; v_gene: TRBV5-4; CDR3aa: AGQMPDYNEQF
d_gene: -; j_gene: TRBJ2-7; abundance: -; v_gene: TRBV25-1; CDR3aa: ASSGGVRATYEQY
d_gene: -; j_gene: TRBJ2-7; abundance: -; v_gene: TRBV14; CDR3aa: ASSHPSLAYEQY
d_gene: TRBD1; j_gene: TRBJ2-1; abundance: -; v_gene: TRBV11-2; CDR3aa: ASSRDRENEQF
d_gene: TRBD2; j_gene: TRBJ2-2; abundance: -; v_gene: TRBV11-3; CDR3aa: ASSWTRRLGGGPSTGELF
d_gene: -; j_gene: TRBJ1-1; abundance: -; v_gene: TRBV2; CDR3aa: ATATVRGQTNTEAF
d_gene: -; j_gene: TRBJ2-7; abundance: -; v_gene: TRBV5-6; CDR3aa: ASSLAPDSNFDYEQY
d_gene: -; j_gene: TRBJ2-5; abundance: -; v_gene: TRBV6-5; CDR3aa: ASSPKETQY
d_gene: TRBD1; j_gene: TRBJ1-1; abundance: -; v_gene: TRBV19; CDR3aa: ASSSPGQGVPEAF
d_gene: -; j_gene: TRBJ1-6; abundance: -; v_gene: TRBV7-9; CDR3aa: ASSPERGSYNSPLH
d_gene: -; j_gene: TRBJ1-5; abundance: -; v_gene: TRBV18; CDR3aa: ASSQQGLGQPQH
d_gene: -; j_gene: TRBJ1-1; abundance: -; v_gene: TRBV5-6; CDR3aa: ASAPWTVNTEAF
d_gene: -; j_gene: TRBJ1-2; abundance: -; v_gene: TRBV6-6; CDR3aa: ASSYDTAYGYT
d_gene: -; j_gene: TRBJ2-7; abundance: -; v_gene: TRBV5-1; CDR3aa: ASSLDGGSSYEQY
d_gene: -; j_gene: TRBJ1-1; abundance: -; v_gene: TRBV27; CDR3aa: ASSLSFAGSNTEAF
d_gene: -; j_gene: TRBJ1-2; abundance: -; v_gene: TRBV5-4; CDR3aa: ASSSVENYGYT
d_gene: TRBD1; j_gene: TRBJ2-5; abundance: -; v_gene: TRBV11-2; CDR3aa: ASSLGQGWQGTQY
d_gene: TRBD1; j_gene: TRBJ2-7; abundance: -; v_gene: TRBV7-9; CDR3aa: ASSARQGGYEQY
d_gene: TRBD1; j_gene: TRBJ2-1; abundance: once; v_gene: TRBV19; CDR3aa: ASTWDRVSYNEQF
d_gene: -; j_gene: TRBJ2-1; abundance: few; v_gene: TRBV5-1; CDR3aa: ASSLEGRSNEQF
d_gene: -; j_gene: TRBJ1-2; abundance: -; v_gene: TRBV6-6; CDR3aa: ASSQDGGNGYT
d_gene: TRBD1; j_gene: TRBJ1-2; abundance: -; v_gene: TRBV5-6; CDR3aa: ASSPQGASGYT
d_gene: -; j_gene: TRBJ2-1; abundance: -; v_gene: TRBV4-2; CDR3aa: ASSHPDSYNEQF
d_gene: -; j_gene: TRBJ1-1; abundance: -; v_gene: TRBV29-1; CDR3aa: SGVDGLSGTEAF
d_gene: TRBD1; j_gene: TRBJ2-7; abundance: -; v_gene: TRBV13; CDR3aa: ASSRDRAREQY
d_gene: TRBD1; j_gene: TRBJ2-3; abundance: -; v_gene: TRBV7-2; CDR3aa: ASTPDRMRDTQY
d_gene: -; j_gene: TRBJ1-4; abundance: -; v_gene: TRBV27; CDR3aa: ASSRGEFSEKLF
d_gene: -; j_gene: TRBJ1-3; abundance: -; v_gene: TRBV6-1; CDR3aa: ASFSGGTGNTIY
d_gene: -; j_gene: TRBJ2-7; abundance: -; v_gene: TRBV7-2; CDR3aa: ASSPQGDPEGLEQY
d_gene: TRBD1; j_gene: TRBJ1-1; abundance: -; v_gene: TRBV6-1; CDR3aa: ASSEYRGNTEAF
d_gene: -; j_gene: TRBJ2-3; abundance: -; v_gene: TRBV7-9; CDR3aa: ASSLGQPRGTDTQY
d_gene: TRBD1; j_gene: TRBJ2-5; abundance: -; v_gene: TRBV11-3; CDR3aa: ASSLDGGQYQETQY
d_gene: TRBD1; j_gene: TRBJ2-1; abundance: -; v_gene: TRBV6-4; CDR3aa: AKAVRTGPFNEQF
d_gene: -; j_gene: TRBJ1-1; abundance: -; v_gene: TRBV11-3; CDR3aa: ASSFSRGNTEAF
d_gene: TRBD2; j_gene: TRBJ2-5; abundance: -; v_gene: TRBV5-6; CDR3aa: ASSLEGGLADQETQY
d_gene: -; j_gene: TRBJ1-3; abundance: -; v_gene: TRBV5-1; CDR3aa: ASSWGNTIY
d_gene: TRBD2; j_gene: TRBJ2-5; abundance: -; v_gene: TRBV27; CDR3aa: ASSLLAGGKETQY
d_gene: -; j_gene: TRBJ2-5; abundance: -; v_gene: TRBV4-2; CDR3aa: ASSQEFQETQY
d_gene: -; j_gene: TRBJ2-5; abundance: -; v_gene: TRBV2; CDR3aa: ASSDRSETQY
d_gene: -; j_gene: TRBJ1-1; abundance: -; v_gene: TRBV19; CDR3aa: ATVDPRNTEAF
d_gene: TRBD1; j_gene: TRBJ1-1; abundance: once; v_gene: TRBV2; CDR3aa: ASSAGTGFEAF
d_gene: TRBD2; j_gene: TRBJ2-3; abundance: -; v_gene: TRBV9; CDR3aa: ASSELSGRVSTDTQY
d_gene: TRBD2; j_gene: TRBJ2-1; abundance: once; v_gene: TRBV7-8; CDR3aa: ASSLVFPQSGGDNEQF
d_gene: -; j_gene: TRBJ1-5; abundance: once; v_gene: TRBV30; CDR3aa: AWSVQRGWAGGFNQPQH
d_gene: -; j_gene: TRBJ1-2; abundance: -; v_gene: TRBV4-3; CDR3aa: ASSQSTLLDYGYT
d_gene: TRBD1; j_gene: TRBJ1-2; abundance: few; v_gene: TRBV7-9; CDR3aa: ASSSGTGGLGYT
d_gene: -; j_gene: TRBJ2-5; abundance: -; v_gene: TRBV14; CDR3aa: ASSRQAGKETQY
d_gene: -; j_gene: TRBJ1-2; abundance: few; v_gene: TRBV9; CDR3aa: ASSVGDNYGYT
d_gene: TRBD1; j_gene: TRBJ2-7; abundance: -; v_gene: TRBV6-1; CDR3aa: ASSERGGTGVYEQY
d_gene: -; j_gene: TRBJ1-3; abundance: -; v_gene: TRBV5-3; CDR3aa: ARSFNGLTGNTIY
d_gene: -; j_gene: TRBJ1-1; abundance: once; v_gene: TRBV30; CDR3aa: AWKQMNTEAF